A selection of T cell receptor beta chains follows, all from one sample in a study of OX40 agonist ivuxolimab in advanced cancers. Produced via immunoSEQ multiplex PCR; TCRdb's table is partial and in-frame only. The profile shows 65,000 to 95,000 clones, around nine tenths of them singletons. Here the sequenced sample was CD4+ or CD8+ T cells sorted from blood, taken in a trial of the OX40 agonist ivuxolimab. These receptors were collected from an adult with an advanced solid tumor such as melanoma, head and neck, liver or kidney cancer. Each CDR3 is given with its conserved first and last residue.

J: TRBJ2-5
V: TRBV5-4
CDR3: CASSLAQETQYF

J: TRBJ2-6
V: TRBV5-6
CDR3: CASSFDRAGANVLTF

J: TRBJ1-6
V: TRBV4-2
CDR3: CASSLAGGNSPLHF

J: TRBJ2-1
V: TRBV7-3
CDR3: CASSPPESYNEQFF

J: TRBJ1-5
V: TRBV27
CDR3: CASSPYSNQPQHF

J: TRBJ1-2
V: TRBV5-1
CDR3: CASSLATINYGYTF

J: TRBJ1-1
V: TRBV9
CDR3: CASSPSNTEAFF

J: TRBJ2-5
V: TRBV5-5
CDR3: CASSSGTGEETQYF

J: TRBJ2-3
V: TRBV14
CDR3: CASSQGEATDTQYF

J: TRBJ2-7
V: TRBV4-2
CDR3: CASSQGVGVSYEQYF

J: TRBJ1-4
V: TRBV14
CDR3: CASSQVFGSANEKLFF

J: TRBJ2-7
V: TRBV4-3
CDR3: CASSQRQGSEQYF

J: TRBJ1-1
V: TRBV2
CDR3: CASSPRQGHEAFF

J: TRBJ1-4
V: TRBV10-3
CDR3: CAISEGGAEEKLFF

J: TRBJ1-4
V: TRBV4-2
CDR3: CASSLTPGGRGSIGEKLFF

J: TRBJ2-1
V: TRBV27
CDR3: CASSRVGKNNEQFF

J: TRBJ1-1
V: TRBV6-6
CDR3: CASSYAGTGMNTEAFF

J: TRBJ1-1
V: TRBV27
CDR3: CASSSAIAQGFTEAFF

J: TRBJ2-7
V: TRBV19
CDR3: CASSGTGPEQYF

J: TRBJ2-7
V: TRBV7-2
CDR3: CASNTPGASYEQYF

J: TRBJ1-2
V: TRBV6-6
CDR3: CASIQGEDYGYTF

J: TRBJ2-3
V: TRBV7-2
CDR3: CASSLSVGGPDTQYF

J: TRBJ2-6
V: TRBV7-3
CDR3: CASRQNSGANVLTF

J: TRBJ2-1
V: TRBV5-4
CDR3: CASSLGLGRDEQFF

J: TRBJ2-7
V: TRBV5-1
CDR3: CASSPAGGTYEQYF

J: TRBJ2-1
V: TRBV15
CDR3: CATSRDRDEQFF

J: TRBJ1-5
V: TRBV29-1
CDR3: CSVAGGPGQPQHF

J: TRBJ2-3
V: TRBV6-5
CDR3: CASRDTTDTQYF

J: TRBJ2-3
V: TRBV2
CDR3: CASSYPLVGGSDTQYF

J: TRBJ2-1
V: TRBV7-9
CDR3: CASSFRGAWDEQFF

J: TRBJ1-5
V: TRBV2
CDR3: CASRQTASNQPQHF

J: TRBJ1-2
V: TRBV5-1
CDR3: CASSLDVQVYGYTF

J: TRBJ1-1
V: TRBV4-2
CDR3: CASSLQAGSEGTEAFF

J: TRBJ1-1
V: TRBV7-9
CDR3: CASSPPYRGNTEAFF

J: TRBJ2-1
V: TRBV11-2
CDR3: CASSFGGNEQFF

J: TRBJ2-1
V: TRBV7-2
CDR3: CASSLRRGGFDEQFF